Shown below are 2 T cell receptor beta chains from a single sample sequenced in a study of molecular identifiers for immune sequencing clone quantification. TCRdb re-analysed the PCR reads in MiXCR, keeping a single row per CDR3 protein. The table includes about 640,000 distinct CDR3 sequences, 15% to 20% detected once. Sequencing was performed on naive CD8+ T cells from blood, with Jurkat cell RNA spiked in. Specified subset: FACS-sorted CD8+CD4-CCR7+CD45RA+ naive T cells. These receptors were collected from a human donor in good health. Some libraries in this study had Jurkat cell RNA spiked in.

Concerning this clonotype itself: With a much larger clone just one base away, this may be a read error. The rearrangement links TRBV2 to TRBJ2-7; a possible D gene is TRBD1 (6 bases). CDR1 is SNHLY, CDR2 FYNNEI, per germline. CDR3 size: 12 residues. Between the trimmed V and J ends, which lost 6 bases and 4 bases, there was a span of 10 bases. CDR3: CASRGQPYEQYF. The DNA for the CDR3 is TGTGCCAGCAGAGGACAGCCTTACGAGCAGTACTTC.

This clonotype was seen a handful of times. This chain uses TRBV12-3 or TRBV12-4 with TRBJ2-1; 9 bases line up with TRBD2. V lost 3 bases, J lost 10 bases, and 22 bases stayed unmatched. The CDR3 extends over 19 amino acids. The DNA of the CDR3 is TGTGCCAGCAGTTTGGGGACCTACAGTAGCGGGGGCCACGACGGGGAGCAGTTCTTC. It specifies CASSLGTYSSGGHDGEQFF.